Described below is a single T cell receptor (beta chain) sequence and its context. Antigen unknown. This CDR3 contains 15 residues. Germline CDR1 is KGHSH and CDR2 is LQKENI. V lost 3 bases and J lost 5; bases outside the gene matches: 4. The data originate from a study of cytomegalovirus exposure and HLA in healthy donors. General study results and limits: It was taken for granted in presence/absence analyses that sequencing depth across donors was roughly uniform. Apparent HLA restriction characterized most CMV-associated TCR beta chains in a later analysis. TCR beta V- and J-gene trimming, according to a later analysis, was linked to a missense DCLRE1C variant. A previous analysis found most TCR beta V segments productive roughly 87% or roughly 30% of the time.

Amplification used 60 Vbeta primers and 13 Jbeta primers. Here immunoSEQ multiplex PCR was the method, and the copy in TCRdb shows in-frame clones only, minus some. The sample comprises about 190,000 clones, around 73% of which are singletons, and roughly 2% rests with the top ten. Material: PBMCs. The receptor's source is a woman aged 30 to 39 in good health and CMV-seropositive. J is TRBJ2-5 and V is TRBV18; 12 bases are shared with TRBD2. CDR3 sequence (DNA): TGTGCCAGCTCACCGACTAGCGGGGGATCGGAGACCCAGTACTTC. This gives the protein CASSPTSGGSETQYF.